The rows below give T cell receptor beta chains drawn from one sample of a study of blood T cell repertoires in COVID-19. The table came from immunoSEQ multiplex PCR; TCRdb's copy has only in-frame clones and leaves some out. This table holds about 210,000 clones, around 88% found once. The material sequenced was PBMCs or T cells enriched from blood (not recorded which). Every receptor here comes from a young woman who had been exposed to COVID-19. Each CDR3 is given with its conserved first and last residue. The D gene is left open where the match is weak. A row's size may be missing; if present it is once, few, many or a size class.

v_gene: TRBV19
d_gene: NA
abundance: NA
len: 13
j_gene: TRBJ1-5
CDR3nt: TGTGCCAGTAGCCTAGCGGCGGATCAGCCCCAGCATTTT
CDR3aa: CASSLAADQPQHF

v_gene: TRBV2
d_gene: TRBD1
abundance: once
len: 14
j_gene: TRBJ1-5
CDR3nt: TGTGCCAGCAGACTTCAGGGGGATAGACAGCCCCAGCATTTT
CDR3aa: CASRLQGDRQPQHF

v_gene: TRBV21-1
d_gene: NA
abundance: NA
len: 19
j_gene: TRBJ1-5
CDR3nt: TGTGCCAGCAGCCGCAAGAGGGCAATGCCTCAAAGGGGCAATCAGCCCCAGCATTTT
CDR3aa: CASSRKRAMPQRGNQPQHF

v_gene: TRBV27
d_gene: TRBD1
abundance: NA
len: 17
j_gene: TRBJ1-5
CDR3nt: TGTGCCAGCAGTTCCCTCGGACAGGCGGCCCTAAATCAGCCCCAGCATTTT
CDR3aa: CASSSLGQAALNQPQHF

v_gene: TRBV19
d_gene: TRBD1
abundance: NA
len: 15
j_gene: TRBJ1-3
CDR3nt: TGTGCCAGTAGCGAGACAGGGCTCTCTGGAAACACCATATATTTT
CDR3aa: CASSETGLSGNTIYF

v_gene: TRBV11-2
d_gene: TRBD1
abundance: NA
len: 14
j_gene: TRBJ1-4
CDR3nt: TGTGCCAGCAGGTCAGGGGGCTCTAATGAAAAACTGTTTTTT
CDR3aa: CASRSGGSNEKLFF

v_gene: TRBV11-3
d_gene: NA
abundance: NA
len: 15
j_gene: TRBJ2-7
CDR3nt: TGTGCCAGCAGCTTAGTTTATGCCGAGGTCTACGATGAATACTTC
CDR3aa: CASSLVYAEVYDEYF

v_gene: TRBV5-1
d_gene: NA
abundance: NA
len: 14
j_gene: TRBJ1-1
CDR3nt: TGCGCCAGCAGCTTGGATGAGACAAACACTGAAGCTTTCTTT
CDR3aa: CASSLDETNTEAFF

v_gene: TRBV7-2
d_gene: NA
abundance: NA
len: 15
j_gene: TRBJ2-1
CDR3nt: TGTGCCAGCAGCTCGGAACAGGGTTCCTACAATGAGCAGTTCTTC
CDR3aa: CASSSEQGSYNEQFF

v_gene: TRBV6-1
d_gene: TRBD1
abundance: NA
len: 17
j_gene: TRBJ1-2
CDR3nt: TGTGCCAGCAGTGAAGCGTTGGGAGACAGGGCCGTCTATGGCTACACCTTC
CDR3aa: CASSEALGDRAVYGYTF

v_gene: TRBV6-5
d_gene: NA
abundance: NA
len: 16
j_gene: TRBJ2-1
CDR3nt: TGTGCCAGCAGTTACTCGGACAGCTACTCCTACAATGAGCAGTTCTTC
CDR3aa: CASSYSDSYSYNEQFF

v_gene: TRBV27
d_gene: TRBD1
abundance: NA
len: 14
j_gene: TRBJ1-2
CDR3nt: TGTGCCAGCAGTGCCCCCGACAGGGGAGGAGGCTACACCTTC
CDR3aa: CASSAPDRGGGYTF

v_gene: TRBV9
d_gene: NA
abundance: NA
len: 14
j_gene: TRBJ1-5
CDR3nt: TGTGCCAGCAGCGTAGAGGGAGGGTATCAGCCCCAGCATTTT
CDR3aa: CASSVEGGYQPQHF

v_gene: TRBV7-8
d_gene: NA
abundance: NA
len: 15
j_gene: TRBJ1-4
CDR3nt: TGTGCCAGCAGCGCACTGGAGGGGTTTAATGAAAAACTGTTTTTT
CDR3aa: CASSALEGFNEKLFF

v_gene: TRBV6-4
d_gene: NA
abundance: NA
len: 15
j_gene: TRBJ1-4
CDR3nt: TGTGCCAGCAGCCGACAGTCAGGGGCTAATGAAAAACTGTTTTTT
CDR3aa: CASSRQSGANEKLFF

v_gene: TRBV19
d_gene: NA
abundance: NA
len: 15
j_gene: TRBJ1-5
CDR3nt: TGTGCCAGTAGTATTTTACAGGGTAGCAATCAGCCCCAGCATTTT
CDR3aa: CASSILQGSNQPQHF

v_gene: TRBV5-1
d_gene: TRBD1
abundance: NA
len: 13
j_gene: TRBJ1-4
CDR3nt: TGCGCCAGCAGCCCTGACAGGGCTGAAAAACTGTTTTTT
CDR3aa: CASSPDRAEKLFF

v_gene: TRBV19
d_gene: NA
abundance: NA
len: 17
j_gene: TRBJ1-5
CDR3nt: TGTGCCAGTAGGAGGGGTACAGGGATGCGGAGCAATCAGCCCCAGCATTTT
CDR3aa: CASRRGTGMRSNQPQHF

v_gene: TRBV19
d_gene: TRBD1
abundance: NA
len: 14
j_gene: TRBJ1-2
CDR3nt: TGTGCCAGTAGTATCCAGGGGGCGAGCTATGGCTACACCTTC
CDR3aa: CASSIQGASYGYTF

v_gene: TRBV28
d_gene: TRBD1
abundance: few
len: 14
j_gene: TRBJ1-3
CDR3nt: TGTGCCAGCTACAGGGGTAGGACTGGAAACACCATATATTTT
CDR3aa: CASYRGRTGNTIYF

v_gene: TRBV3-1/TRBV3-2
d_gene: NA
abundance: NA
len: 13
j_gene: TRBJ1-1
CDR3nt: TGTGCCAGCACCCCCGGGTTAAACACTGAAGCTTTCTTT
CDR3aa: CASTPGLNTEAFF

v_gene: TRBV30
d_gene: NA
abundance: NA
len: 13
j_gene: TRBJ1-1
CDR3nt: TGTGCCTGGAGTACAGGAGCGAACACTGAAGCTTTCTTT
CDR3aa: CAWSTGANTEAFF

v_gene: TRBV5-1
d_gene: NA
abundance: NA
len: 16
j_gene: TRBJ2-2
CDR3nt: TGCGCCAGCAGCAGAGAACAGGGACCCGGCACCGGGGAGCTGTTTTTT
CDR3aa: CASSREQGPGTGELFF

v_gene: TRBV4-1
d_gene: NA
abundance: NA
len: 17
j_gene: TRBJ1-6
CDR3nt: TGCGCCAGCAGCCAAGATCGGTGGGGGGGGCCTTTTTCACCCCTCCACTTT
CDR3aa: CASSQDRWGGPFSPLHF

v_gene: TRBV18
d_gene: TRBD1
abundance: once
len: 14
j_gene: TRBJ2-7
CDR3nt: TGTGCCAGCTCACCCGGGACAGGGGCATACGAGCAGTACTTC
CDR3aa: CASSPGTGAYEQYF

v_gene: TRBV27
d_gene: TRBD1
abundance: NA
len: 15
j_gene: TRBJ2-1
CDR3nt: TGTGCCAGCACCCGAACGGCAGGGGGTTACAATGAGCAGTTCTTC
CDR3aa: CASTRTAGGYNEQFF

v_gene: TRBV18
d_gene: NA
abundance: NA
len: 14
j_gene: TRBJ2-3
CDR3nt: TGTGCCAGCTCGCCTGTAGCGGGCACAGATACGCAGTATTTT
CDR3aa: CASSPVAGTDTQYF